Below are 21 T cell receptor beta chains sequenced from a single sample in a study of regulatory T cells in long-lasting Graves disease. Time point noted: newly diagnosed GD, antithyroid drugs for less than 3 months. Construction of the TCR library relied on RNA isolated from PBMCs. Library construction for TCR beta used iRepertoire HTBI primers and Arm-PCR of CDR3 regions. TCRdb itself ran the multiplex PCR reads through MiXCR, one entry per CDR3 protein. The sample carries roughly 380,000 distinct CDR3 sequences, roughly 17% recorded once. Separately, the same data were catalogued under a study of T cells in Graves' hyperthyroidism and ophthalmopathy.

The source was peripheral blood mononuclear cells (PBMCs), collected at new diagnosis, from a patient treated with antithyroid drugs. Source of these receptors: a man aged 35-49 years with Graves disease.

At least ten counts were recorded for this clonotype. This probably arose from a read error, given a far larger clone one base away. The J gene is TRBJ2-7, the V gene TRBV2; no definite D call. Germline lookup yields CDR1 SNHLY and CDR2 FYNNEI. Trimming took 6 bases from V and 7 from J, leaving 16 bases between them. This CDR3 spans 13 amino acids. The CDR3: CASRVESTNEQYF. In DNA, the CDR3 is TGTGCCAGCAGAGTCGAGTCGACGAATGAGCAGTACTTC.

This clonotype was counted many times. J is TRBJ1-1 and V is TRBV15, with a weak D call TRBD1 (5 bases). Germline CDR1 is LNHNV and CDR2 is YYDKDF (reference sequence). Trimming shortened V by 3 bases and J by 5 bases, and 16 bases separated the two germline ends. This CDR3 is 15 amino acids long. CDR3 sequence (DNA): TGTGCCACCAGCAGGGCCTGGCAGGGTGCAACTGAAGCTTTCTTT. Translated, it gives CATSRAWQGATEAFF.

V usage is TRBV27 and J usage is TRBJ1-2; 9 positions agree with TRBD1. Looked up from germline, CDR1 is MNHEY and CDR2 is SMNVEV (reference sequence). The V gene end was trimmed by 5 bases and the J gene end by 6 bases; junction bases not matched to a gene: 10. The CDR3 has 15 amino acids. In nucleotides, the CDR3 is TGTGCCAGCAGTCGCAGGAAGGGGGACAGGGATGGCTACACCTTC. Its protein product is CASSRRKGDRDGYTF.

This clonotype was recorded many times. CDR3 DNA sequence: TGCGCCAGCAGCTTGGCCCGGTTACAGGGGGTACCTAATGAAAAACTGTTTTTT. Protein sequence: CASSLARLQGVPNEKLFF. The chain couples TRBV5-1 to TRBJ1-4, with TRBD1 identical over 8 bases. The CDR3 is 18 residues long. V dropped 0 bases and J dropped 3; count of bases not matched to a gene: 10. Germline V lookup: CDR1 SGHRS, CDR2 YFSETQ.

This clonotype showed up many times. The V and J genes are TRBV2 and TRBJ2-6, with TRBD2 matching 8 bases. V gave up 7 bases and J gave up 4 bases; unmatched junction bases: 3. The CDR3 has 14 residues. CDR1 is SNHLY and CDR2 is FYNNEI in the germline V gene. The DNA for the CDR3 is TGTGCCAGCACGGGGGGGGACGGGGCCAACGTCCTGACTTTC. Encoded protein: CASTGGDGANVLTF.

This clonotype was detected ten times or more. The chain is built from TRBV7-2 and TRBJ2-5; possibly TRBD2 for D (6 bases). Trimming removed 4 bases at V and 6 bases at J, with 12 bases between. The CDR3 spans 13 residues. Germline CDR1 and CDR2: SGHTA and FQGNSA. The CDR3 here is CASSSRRGQTQYF. CDR3 nucleotide sequence: TGTGCCAGCAGCTCCCGGAGGGGACAGACCCAGTACTTC.

This clonotype occurred many times. The chain couples TRBV27 to TRBJ1-2; 8 bases match TRBD1. In germline, CDR1 is MNHEY, CDR2 SMNVEV (reference sequence). The CDR3 has 18 amino acids. Trimming at V came to 5 bases and at J to 2 bases, leaving 16 bases not matched to a gene. The CDR3 spells CASSLLYGQGRANYGYTF. DNA for the CDR3: TGTGCCAGCAGTCTACTTTACGGACAGGGAAGGGCCAACTATGGCTACACCTTC.

The sample holds a few counts of this clonotype. The chain links TRBV5-6 to TRBJ2-6, with D possibly being TRBD1 (6 bases). The CDR3 loop spans 16 amino acids. CDR1 is SGHDT and CDR2 is YYEEEE in the germline V gene. The V end was cut by 1 base, the J end by 1 base, with 9 bases between. The CDR3 bases are TGTGCCAGCAGCTTGTCGACAGGTTCTGGGGCCAACGTCCTGACTTTC. Its translation: CASSLSTGSGANVLTF.

At least ten counts were recorded for this clonotype. J is TRBJ1-1 and V is TRBV4-2, with 12 nucleotides matching TRBD1. This CDR3 contains 18 residues. After removal of 0 bases from V and 3 bases from J, the junction contained 8 bases not matched to a gene. Germline V gives CDR1 LGHNA, CDR2 YNFKEQ. The CDR3 reads CASSQDRDRGRRYTEAFF. CDR3 nucleotides: TGTGCCAGCAGCCAAGATCGGGACAGGGGGCGAAGGTACACTGAAGCTTTCTTT.

In its sample, this clonotype was seen many times. This sequence joins TRBV20-1 and TRBJ1-4; D not certain. Germline lookup yields CDR1 DFQATT and CDR2 SNEGSKA (reference sequence). The CDR3 totals 13 residues. V dropped 4 bases and J dropped 8 bases, with 14 bases sitting between them. CDR3 region: CSATDNGREKLFF. Here the CDR3 DNA reads TGCAGTGCTACCGACAACGGCCGGGAAAAACTGTTTTTT.

J is TRBJ1-6 and V is TRBV5-6; 8 bases fit TRBD1. The V and J ends lost 4 bases and 8 bases, in that order; junction bases with no gene match: 8. CDR1 and CDR2 from the germline V gene are SGHDT and YYEEEE. The CDR3 loop spans 15 amino acids. This CDR3 is CASSRTGGRDSPLHF. The CDR3 DNA follows: TGTGCCAGCAGCCGTACAGGGGGAAGAGATTCACCCCTCCACTTT.

This clonotype was recorded many times. The gene calls are TRBV7-9 and TRBJ2-5, with D perhaps matching TRBD2 (5 bases). The CDR3 sequence is 15 residues long. Germline lookup yields CDR1 SEHNR and CDR2 FQNEAQ (reference sequence). V lost 1 base and J lost 5, with 14 bases in between. The CDR3 loop is CASSLVEGEGETQYF. DNA for the CDR3: TGTGCCAGCAGCTTAGTAGAGGGAGAAGGGGAGACCCAGTACTTC.

At least ten counts were recorded for this clonotype. The chain has TRBV10-3 and TRBJ2-3; 8 bases agree with TRBD1. This CDR3 region has 16 residues. Germline V gene lookup returns CDR1 ENHRY and CDR2 SYGVKD. The V segment lost 6 bases and the J segment 4 bases; nucleotides outside the gene matches: 12. The CDR3 DNA sequence: TGTGCCATCAGAGAGACCGGACAGGGTTTAGCAGATACGCAGTATTTT. It yields the protein CAIRETGQGLADTQYF.

This clonotype has ten or more counts. This chain uses TRBV7-2 with TRBJ1-4; weak D call: TRBD1 (5 bases). Looked up from germline, CDR1 is SGHTA and CDR2 is FQGNSA. This CDR3 is built from 13 residues. With 3 bases removed from V and 6 bases from J, the gap between germline ends came to 8 bases. The CDR3 loop reads CASSLTVDEKLFF. Written as DNA, the CDR3 is TGTGCCAGCAGCTTGACAGTGGATGAAAAACTGTTTTTT.

The rearrangement links TRBV6-1 to TRBJ2-1; 9 bases agree with TRBD2. Germline CDR1 and CDR2: MNHNS and SASEGT. J lost 9 bases, V lost 7 bases, and 4 bases had no gene match. The CDR3 contains 12 residues. For the CDR3, the DNA is TGTGCCAGCAAGCGGGGGGCGGGTGAGCAGTTCTTC. Its protein product is CASKRGAGEQFF.

There are many counts of this clonotype. J is TRBJ2-3 and V is TRBV6-1; D may be TRBD1 (6 bases). V was shortened by 5 bases and J by 0 bases, with 18 bases between the two germline ends. Germline V gene lookup returns CDR1 MNHNS and CDR2 SASEGT. This CDR3 contains 17 residues. The CDR3 DNA reads as TGTGCCAGCAGTAACGCAGAAACAGGGCCTAGCACAGATACGCAGTATTTT. This translates into CASSNAETGPSTDTQYF.

This clonotype was seen ten or more times. The J gene is TRBJ1-4, the V gene TRBV7-2; D may be TRBD1 (5 bases). The V end was cut by 5 bases, the J end by 8 bases, with 12 bases between. Germline V gives CDR1 SGHTA, CDR2 FQGNSA. The CDR3 extends over 13 amino acids. The CDR3 coding sequence is TGTGCCAGCAGCCGACAGCGAGCCGAAAAACTGTTTTTT. Its translation is CASSRQRAEKLFF.

This clonotype was observed many times. The chain recombines TRBV18 with TRBJ2-3, with 7 bases that match TRBD1. Germline CDR1 and CDR2: KGHSH and LQKENI. The CDR3 has 16 amino acids. V trimming: 5 bases; J trimming: 3 bases; junction bases outside the gene matches: 11. CDR3 sequence reads: CASSSTQGLGTDTQYF. As DNA, the CDR3 is TGTGCCAGCTCATCTACACAGGGGCTTGGGACAGATACGCAGTATTTT.

There are a few counts of this clonotype. This chain links TRBV4-1 with TRBJ1-4; a possible D gene is TRBD1 (5 bases). Trimming removed 1 base from V and 4 bases from J, with 10 bases in between. Germline loops: CDR1 MGHRA, CDR2 YSYEKL. The CDR3 consists of 15 residues. CDR3 sequence: CASSQGGGNNEKLFF. The CDR3 DNA follows: TGCGCCAGCAGCCAAGGGGGGGGAAATAATGAAAAACTGTTTTTT.

The chain has TRBV15 and TRBJ1-5; no reliable D call. Trimming pared 0 bases from V and 4 bases from J, leaving 7 bases between. The CDR3 is made up of 14 amino acids. From germline, CDR1 is LNHNV and CDR2 YYDKDF (reference sequence). The CDR3 nucleotides are TGTGCCACCAGCAGAGATGCCCCAAATCAGCCCCAGCATTTT. Its translation: CATSRDAPNQPQHF. Full variable domain (outside the CDR3, taken from reference TRBV15 and TRBJ1-5): DAMVIQNPRYQVTQFGKPVTLSCSQTLNHNVMYWYQQKSSQAPKLLFHYYDKDFNNEADTPDNFQSRRPNTSFCFLDIRSPGLGDTAMYLCATSRDAPNQPQHFGDGTRLSIL.

This clonotype was seen more than once but under ten times. CDR3 bases: TGTGCCAGCAGTTTCCGGGGGCCGGGCACTGAAGCTTTCTTT. It is translated as CASSFRGPGTEAFF. The chain is built from TRBV12-3 or TRBV12-4 and TRBJ1-1, with TRBD1 as a possible D gene (6 bases). This CDR3 region has 14 residues. V was pared by 3 bases and J by 4 bases, with 12 bases between.